This is a list of T cell receptor beta chains from one sample in a study of response to subunit inactivated influenza vaccine. TCRdb re-analysed the RT-PCR reads in MiXCR, keeping a single row per CDR3 protein. The repertoire holds around 570,000 distinct CDR3 sequences, with over 9% as singletons. Separately, the same data were catalogued under a study of T cells expressing NK-cell markers.

The sequenced sample was PBMCs from blood, obtained on the day of vaccination. Every receptor here comes from a man aged 50 or older who received an inactivated influenza vaccine. The CDR3 runs from the conserved cysteine through the conserved F or W. Fields, in order: V gene, D gene, clone size, J gene, CDR3 DNA, CDR3 protein. D genes are given only for firm matches. A clone size is listed for some rows: how often the clone was seen (once, few, many), or a class if it is expanded.

TRBV5-1	.	.	TRBJ2-1	TGCGCCAGCAGCTTGGAACAGGGTTTCGATGAGCAGTTCTTC	CASSLEQGFDEQFF
TRBV29-1	.	many	TRBJ2-1	TGCAGCGTTGGCTTCCGGGGGAGTATCCATGAGCAGTTCTTC	CSVGFRGSIHEQFF
TRBV12-3/TRBV12-4	.	.	TRBJ2-7	TGTGCCAGCAGTTTAGTCGCAGGGGAGGCCTACGAGCAGTACTTC	CASSLVAGEAYEQYF
TRBV7-9	TRBD1	.	TRBJ1-1	TGTGCCAGCAGCCAGAGACAGGGGGGTGGCACTGAAGCTTTCTTT	CASSQRQGGGTEAFF
TRBV5-1	.	many	TRBJ1-2	TGCGCCAGCAGCTTGAGTTGGGGGTCAGCTTATGGCTACACCTTC	CASSLSWGSAYGYTF
TRBV7-9	.	.	TRBJ2-5	TGTGCCAGCAGCCCCCGGGGCGGCGGGGAAGAGACCCAGTACTTC	CASSPRGGGEETQYF
TRBV7-8	.	few	TRBJ1-4	TGTGCCAGCAGCCAAACTTACCGGACAACTAATGAAAAACTGTTTTTT	CASSQTYRTTNEKLFF
TRBV5-4	.	few	TRBJ1-2	TGTGCCAGCTCTTCCCAGGCCGAGTTTGGCTACACCTTC	CASSSQAEFGYTF
TRBV30	.	.	TRBJ1-4	TGTGCTTCTGATAGAGGGGTTAATACCGAAAAACTGTTTTTT	CASDRGVNTEKLFF
TRBV5-6	TRBD1	few	TRBJ1-3	TGTGCCAGCAGCGAGGGACAGGGGAAGCTCTCTGGAAACACCATATATTTT	CASSEGQGKLSGNTIYF
TRBV5-4	TRBD1	few	TRBJ2-1	TGTGCCAGCAGCATAGGACAGGTCTCCTACAATGAGCAGTTCTTC	CASSIGQVSYNEQFF
TRBV4-3	.	.	TRBJ2-7	TGCGCCAGCAGCCAACCCTTCGGCGAGCAGTACTTC	CASSQPFGEQYF
TRBV7-9	.	few	TRBJ2-1	TGTGCCAGCAGGTGGGGGATCAACTACAATGAGCAGTTCTTC	CASRWGINYNEQFF
TRBV6-2/TRBV6-3	.	few	TRBJ2-7	TGTGCCAGCAGTTACGTTGTGAGGAAGGGCGAGCAGTACTTC	CASSYVVRKGEQYF
TRBV6-1	.	few	TRBJ2-7	TGTGCCAGCAGTGAGGGGACTCACCGGCCCTACGAGCAGTACTTC	CASSEGTHRPYEQYF
TRBV28	.	few	TRBJ1-4	TGTGCCGGTAGAGGGGGGACTAATGAAAAACTGTTTTTT	CAGRGGTNEKLFF
TRBV5-5	TRBD1	.	TRBJ1-4	TGTGCCAGCAGCTTAATAATGACAGGGGGATGGAATGAAAAACTGTTTTTT	CASSLIMTGGWNEKLFF
TRBV29-1	.	.	TRBJ2-5	TGCAGCGTTGTTAAGATAACCCAGTACTTC	CSVVKITQYF
TRBV20-1	TRBD1	few	TRBJ2-3	TGCAGTGCTAGACCCCGGACAGGGGCCTGGGATACGCAGTATTTT	CSARPRTGAWDTQYF
TRBV5-1	TRBD2	many	TRBJ2-2	TGCGCCAGCAGCTTACGGGGAGGGATCACCGGGGAGCTGTTTTTT	CASSLRGGITGELFF
TRBV4-2	.	.	TRBJ2-3	TGTGCCAGCAGCCAAACTATTACTAGCACAGATACGCAGTATTTT	CASSQTITSTDTQYF
TRBV6-5	TRBD1	.	TRBJ2-7	TGTGCCAGCCGGGACAGCGGATACGAGCAGTACTTC	CASRDSGYEQYF
TRBV12-3/TRBV12-4	.	few	TRBJ1-1	TGTGCCAGCAGTTTACGAGGGAAAGGAGGAGCTTTCTTT	CASSLRGKGGAFF
TRBV5-6	.	.	TRBJ1-4	TGTGCCAGCAGCTTGCGGGGGGTCCTCGCGAGTGAAAAACTGTTTTTT	CASSLRGVLASEKLFF
TRBV30	TRBD1	.	TRBJ2-1	TGTGCCGGACAGGGTGGGGGCTACAATGAGCAGTTCTTC	CAGQGGGYNEQFF
TRBV12-3/TRBV12-4	.	few	TRBJ1-2	TGTGCCAGCAGTGTACAGAGATTAAACTATGGCTACACCTTC	CASSVQRLNYGYTF
TRBV11-2	TRBD1	few	TRBJ2-2	TGTGCCAGCAGGCGACCGGGACAGGGGTTGGTCGGGGAGCTGTTTTTT	CASRRPGQGLVGELFF
TRBV18	TRBD1	.	TRBJ2-7	TGTGCCAGCTCACCACCGGGACAGGGAACGGGAGAGCAGTACTTC	CASSPPGQGTGEQYF
TRBV27	.	few	TRBJ1-1	TGTGCCAGCAGTATCGGGAACACTGAAGCTTTCTTT	CASSIGNTEAFF
TRBV12-3/TRBV12-4	.	few	TRBJ2-1	TGTGCCAGCAGTTTAGTAGAGGGGGGCTACAATGAGCAGTTCTTC	CASSLVEGGYNEQFF
TRBV7-7	.	few	TRBJ2-7	TGTGCTACCTCTATGGGGTGGGACGAGCAGTACTTC	CATSMGWDEQYF
TRBV20-1	TRBD2	few	TRBJ2-5	TGCAGTGCCATACAACTAGCGGGTATAGCACAAGAGACCCAGTACTTC	CSAIQLAGIAQETQYF
TRBV24-1	.	few	TRBJ2-1	TGTGCCACCAGTGAGACGGGACGGAGCTCCTACAATGAGCAGTTCTTC	CATSETGRSSYNEQFF
TRBV2	.	.	TRBJ2-5	TGTGCCAGCAGTGAAGCGCTTCGGGGAGAGACCCAGTACTTC	CASSEALRGETQYF
TRBV7-2	.	few	TRBJ1-2	TGTGCCAGCAGTCCAAGTCCTAACTATGGCTACACCTTC	CASSPSPNYGYTF
TRBV3-1	.	.	TRBJ2-1	TGTGCCAGCAGCCAAGCGGGAGTCGGCTACAATGAGCAGTTCTTC	CASSQAGVGYNEQFF
TRBV4-3	.	many	TRBJ2-2	TGCGCCAGCAGCCAAGCCGACAGAAACACCGGGGAGCTGTTTTTT	CASSQADRNTGELFF
TRBV28	.	few	TRBJ2-3	TGTGCCAGCAGTTCGAATATAGCCTCTGGGCAGTATTTT	CASSSNIASGQYF
TRBV20-1	TRBD2	.	TRBJ2-7	TGCAGTGCTAGAGAACGGACTAGCGGGTTATTTGAGCAGTACTTC	CSARERTSGLFEQYF
TRBV2	TRBD2	.	TRBJ2-1	TGTGCCAGCAAGGGACTAGCCCTCAATGAGCAGTTCTTC	CASKGLALNEQFF